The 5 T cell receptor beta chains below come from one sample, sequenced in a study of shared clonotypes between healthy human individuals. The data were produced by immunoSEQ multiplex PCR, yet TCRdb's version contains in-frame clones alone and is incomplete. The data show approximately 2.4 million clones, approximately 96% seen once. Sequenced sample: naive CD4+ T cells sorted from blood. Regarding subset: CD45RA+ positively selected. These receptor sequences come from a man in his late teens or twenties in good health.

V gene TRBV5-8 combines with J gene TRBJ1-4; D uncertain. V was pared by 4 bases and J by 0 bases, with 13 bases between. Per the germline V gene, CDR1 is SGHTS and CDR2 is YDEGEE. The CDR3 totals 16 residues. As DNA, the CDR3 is TGTGCCAGCAGCGTGGGAAAGAGTGCAACTAATGAAAAACTGTTTTTT. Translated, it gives CASSVGKSATNEKLFF.

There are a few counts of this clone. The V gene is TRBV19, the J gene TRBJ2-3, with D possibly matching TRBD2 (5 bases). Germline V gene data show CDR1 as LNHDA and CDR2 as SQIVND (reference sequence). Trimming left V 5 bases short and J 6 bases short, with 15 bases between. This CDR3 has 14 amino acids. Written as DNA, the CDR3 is TGTGCCAGTAGTTGGCGGGCAGCCCAGGATACGCAGTATTTT. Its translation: CASSWRAAQDTQYF.

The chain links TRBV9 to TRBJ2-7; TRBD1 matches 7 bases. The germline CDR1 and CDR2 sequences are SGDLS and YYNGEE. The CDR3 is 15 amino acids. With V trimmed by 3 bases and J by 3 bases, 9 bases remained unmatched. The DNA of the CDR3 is TGTGCCAGCAGCGCCCAATCTACAGGGGACTACGAGCAGTACTTC. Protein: CASSAQSTGDYEQYF.

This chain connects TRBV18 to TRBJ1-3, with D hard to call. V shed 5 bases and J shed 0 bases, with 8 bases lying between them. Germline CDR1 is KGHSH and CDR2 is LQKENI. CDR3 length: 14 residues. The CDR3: CASSADISGNTIYF. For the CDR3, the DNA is TGTGCCAGCTCAGCGGATATCTCTGGAAACACCATATATTTT.

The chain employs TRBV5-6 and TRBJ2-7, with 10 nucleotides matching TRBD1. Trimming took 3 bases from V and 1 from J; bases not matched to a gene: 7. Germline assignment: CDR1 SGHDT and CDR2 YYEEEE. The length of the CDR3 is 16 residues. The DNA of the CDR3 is TGTGCCAGCAGCTCGACGACAGGGGGCCCTTCCTACGAGCAGTACTTC. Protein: CASSSTTGGPSYEQYF.